These 30 T cell receptor beta chains originate from one sample sequenced in a study of cytomegalovirus exposure and HLA in healthy donors. 60 Vbeta and 13 Jbeta primers were used in PCR. The protocol was immunoSEQ multiplex PCR, while the TCRdb copy is restricted to in-frame clones and leaves out a portion. This table lists more than 90,000 clones. What was sequenced was PBMCs. The receptors come from a man aged 40-55 years in good health and CMV-seropositive.

The V call is TRBV12-5, the J call TRBJ2-3, with 7 positions matching TRBD2. There are 14 residues in the CDR3. Losses at the gene ends were 7 bases for V and 4 bases for J; bases not matched to a gene: 8. Per the germline V gene, CDR1 is LGHNT and CDR2 is FRNRAP. The chain's CDR3 is CASAQAGLADTQYF. DNA of the CDR3: TGTGCTAGTGCTCAAGCGGGACTGGCAGATACGCAGTATTTT.

The gene calls are TRBV7-3 and TRBJ2-1; 11 bases fit TRBD2. The CDR3 spans 16 residues. The V segment lost 0 bases and the J segment 6 bases; nucleotides outside the gene matches: 4. Per germline, CDR1 SGHTA and CDR2 FQGTGA. For the CDR3, the DNA is TGTGCCAGCAGCTTAACAGGACTAGCGGGTTCCAATGAGCAGTTCTTC. Translation gives CASSLTGLAGSNEQFF.

This sequence joins TRBV6-5 and TRBJ2-2; 11 bases map to TRBD2. Germline CDR1 and CDR2: MNHEY and SVGAGI. The junction had 3 bases not matched to a gene; V was cut back by 8 bases and J by 1 base. This CDR3 region has 15 residues. CDR3 sequence reads: CASRLAGRNTGELFF. In nucleotides, the CDR3 is TGTGCCAGCCGACTAGCGGGAAGGAACACCGGGGAGCTGTTTTTT.

This sequence joins TRBV6-1 and TRBJ2-3, with 8 bases identical to TRBD2. The CDR3 contains 15 residues. Per the germline V gene, CDR1 is MNHNS and CDR2 is SASEGT. Losses at the gene ends were 6 bases for V and 1 base for J; bases not matched to a gene: 6. The CDR3 is CASSPLAGGTDTQYF. In DNA, the CDR3 is TGTGCCAGCAGCCCTCTAGCGGGTGGCACAGATACGCAGTATTTT.

This chain uses TRBV28 with TRBJ1-3, with no clear D. The germline V gene has CDR1 MDHEN and CDR2 SYDVKM. There are 12 residues in the CDR3. Between the trimmed V and J ends, which lost 6 bases and 8 bases, there was a span of 11 bases. As DNA, the CDR3 is TGTGCCAGCAGCCCCCGGAGGGACACCATATATTTT. This gives the protein CASSPRRDTIYF.

The chain joins TRBV4-2 to TRBJ2-3, with 9 bases fitting TRBD2. The junction had 15 bases not matched to a gene; V was cut back by 4 bases and J by 4 bases. The length of the CDR3 is 18 residues. CDR1 is LGHNA and CDR2 is YNFKEQ in the germline V gene. CDR3 sequence reads: CASSRQARTSEGADTQYF. CDR3 coding DNA: TGTGCCAGCAGCCGTCAGGCCCGGACTAGCGAGGGGGCAGATACGCAGTATTTT.

The chain uses TRBV5-1 and TRBJ2-3; 8 bases line up with TRBD2. This CDR3 has 16 residues. Germline V gene data show CDR1 as SGHRS and CDR2 as YFSETQ. Germline trimming cut 2 bases from V and 4 bases from J; bases unmatched to any gene: 9. CDR3 coding DNA: TGCGCCAGCAGCTTCTCGACTAGCGCGAGCCCAGATACGCAGTATTTT. Its protein is CASSFSTSASPDTQYF.

This sequence joins TRBV7-9 and TRBJ1-1; D unclear. Germline V gene data show CDR1 as SEHNR and CDR2 as FQNEAQ (reference sequence). The length of the CDR3 is 14 residues. V was cut by 1 base and J by 0 bases, with 6 bases left in between. The CDR3 DNA is TGTGCCAGCAGCTTAGGACGGGTGAACACTGAAGCTTTCTTT. This sequence encodes CASSLGRVNTEAFF.

The rearrangement joins TRBV10-3 to TRBJ2-7, with D perhaps matching TRBD1 (6 bases). This CDR3 contains 13 residues. Germline V CDR1 and CDR2: ENHRY, SYGVKD. The ends were cut back, 7 bases at V and 3 bases at J, with 13 bases in the middle. CDR3 protein: CAIMGQGSYEQYF. Here the CDR3 DNA reads TGTGCCATCATGGGTCAGGGGAGCTACGAGCAGTACTTC.

The J gene is TRBJ2-7, the V gene TRBV2; D not resolved. Trimming removed 5 bases from V and 6 bases from J, with 14 bases in between. The CDR3 length is 13 residues. The germline V gene encodes CDR1 SNHLY and CDR2 FYNNEI. CDR3 DNA sequence: TGTGCCAGCAGTTTACTGGGCGCCGGCGAGCAGTACTTC. It is translated as CASSLLGAGEQYF.

CDR3 sequence: CASSGDRVERKLFF. The CDR3 region has the DNA TGTGCCAGCAGCGGGGACAGGGTGGAGAGAAAACTGTTTTTT. The chain links TRBV7-8 to TRBJ1-4; 9 positions agree with TRBD1. This CDR3 has 14 amino acids. Germline CDR1 reads SGHVS; CDR2 reads FQNEAQ. The junction had 8 bases not matched to a gene; V was cut back by 5 bases and J by 10 bases. Full variable domain (outside the CDR3, taken from reference TRBV7-8 and TRBJ1-4): GAGVSQSPRYKVAKRGQDVALRCDPISGHVSLFWYQQALGQGPEFLTYFQNEAQLDKSGLPSDRFFAERPEGSVSTLKIQRTQQEDSAVYLCASSGDRVERKLFFGSGTQLSVL.

J is TRBJ2-3 and V is TRBV6-1; 8 nucleotides line up with TRBD1. Unmatched junction bases numbered 7, after V lost 3 bases and J lost 2 bases. Germline lookup yields CDR1 MNHNS and CDR2 SASEGT. The CDR3 is 16 amino acids. Written as DNA, the CDR3 is TGTGCCAGCAGTGAGATCCAGGGGGCCTCCACAGATACGCAGTATTTT. It translates to CASSEIQGASTDTQYF.

The chain combines TRBV30 with TRBJ1-2, with 9 bases aligning to TRBD1. Trimming cost V 2 bases and J 2 bases; bases outside gene matches: 6. Per the germline V gene, CDR1 is GTSNPN and CDR2 is SVGIG (reference sequence). This CDR3 is built from 15 residues. This CDR3 is CAWSRGQGGNYGYTF. As DNA, the CDR3 is TGTGCCTGGAGTCGGGGACAGGGAGGGAACTATGGCTACACCTTC. The full variable domain, rest sourced from reference TRBV30 and TRBJ1-2, is SQTIHQWPATLVQPVGSPLSLECTVEGTSNPNLYWYRQAAGRGLQLLFYSVGIGQISSEVPQNLSASRPQDRQFILSSKKLLLSDSGFYLCAWSRGQGGNYGYTFGSGTRLTVV.

The genes are TRBV2 and TRBJ2-2; 7 nucleotides match TRBD2. The CDR3 contains 17 residues. Trimming removed 10 bases from V and 5 bases from J; junction bases left unmatched: 19. Germline V gene sequence: CDR1 SNHLY, CDR2 FYNNEI. As DNA, the CDR3 is TGTGCCACCCTGCTGTCTGGGGTAGCGGGCCGAACCGGGGAGCTGTTTTTT. Translation: CATLLSGVAGRTGELFF.

For the CDR3, the DNA is TGTGCTAGTGGCTCCGGACTAGCGGGGCAAGAGACCCAGTACTTC. Translation gives CASGSGLAGQETQYF. The chain has TRBV12-5 and TRBJ2-5; 12 nucleotides match TRBD2. Germline trimming cut 6 bases from V and 2 bases from J; bases unmatched to any gene: 4. The CDR3 totals 15 residues. Per germline, CDR1 LGHNT and CDR2 FRNRAP. The variable domain in full, with the rest retrieved from reference TRBV12-5 and TRBJ2-5, is DARVTQTPRHKVTEMGQEVTMRCQPILGHNTVFWYRQTMMQGLELLAYFRNRAPLDDSGMPKDRFSAEMPDATLATLKIQPSEPRDSAVYFCASGSGLAGQETQYFGPGTRLLVL.

The chain carries TRBV27 and TRBJ2-3; 10 bases are a match to TRBD2. Germline V CDR1 and CDR2: MNHEY, SMNVEV (reference sequence). CDR3 length: 16 residues. After removal of 2 bases from V and 7 bases from J, the junction contained 9 bases not matched to a gene. The CDR3 loop reads CASSLSLAGVVYTQYF. In DNA form, the CDR3 reads TGTGCCAGCAGTTTAAGTCTAGCGGGAGTAGTTTATACGCAGTATTTT.

This rearrangement joins TRBV29-1 to TRBJ2-3; 9 nucleotides line up with TRBD2. With 4 bases clipped from V and 0 bases from J, the junction kept 17 bases outside the gene matches. Germline CDR1 is SQVTM and CDR2 is ANQGSEA. This CDR3 has 19 residues. The CDR3: CSVGVLLAGGSLSTDTQYF. The CDR3 coding sequence is TGCAGCGTTGGGGTCTTACTTGCGGGAGGGAGCCTTAGCACAGATACGCAGTATTTT.

The CDR3 sequence is CASSLGASSGKNSYNEQFF. The CDR3 DNA reads as TGTGCCAGCAGCTTAGGAGCGTCTAGCGGGAAGAACTCCTACAATGAGCAGTTCTTC. The V and J genes are TRBV11-2 and TRBJ2-1, with 9 bases lining up with TRBD2. V shed 1 base, J shed 0 bases, and the junction held 10 bases outside the gene matches. This CDR3 region has 19 residues. CDR1 and CDR2 from the germline V gene are SGHAT and FQNNGV.

The chain links TRBV5-1 to TRBJ2-2; 7 positions agree with TRBD2. CDR1 is SGHRS, CDR2 YFSETQ, per germline. The CDR3 extends over 16 amino acids. V dropped 1 base and J dropped 6; count of bases not matched to a gene: 9. In nucleotides, the CDR3 is TGCGCCAGCAGCTTGTTTGGACTAGTATCGGCCGGGGAGCTGTTTTTT. Translated, it gives CASSLFGLVSAGELFF.

The V gene is TRBV19, the J gene TRBJ2-4; 8 positions match TRBD1. V shed 5 bases, J shed 5 bases, and the junction held 5 bases outside the gene matches. Germline CDR1 is LNHDA and CDR2 is SQIVND (reference sequence). The length of the CDR3 is 14 residues. CDR3 in DNA: TGTGCCAGTAGTCCCAGGACAGGGCAAAACATTCAGTACTTC. Its translation: CASSPRTGQNIQYF.

The chain is built from TRBV29-1 and TRBJ2-1; 9 bases are shared with TRBD1. With V trimmed by 7 bases and J by 0 bases, 7 bases remained unmatched. The germline V gene has CDR1 SQVTM and CDR2 ANQGSEA. This CDR3 comprises 15 residues. The CDR3 nucleotides are TGCAGCGGATTAGGGACAGGGAGCTCCTACAATGAGCAGTTCTTC. It translates to CSGLGTGSSYNEQFF.

V usage is TRBV7-8 and J usage is TRBJ2-1, with 9 positions matching TRBD2. The CDR3 contains 16 residues. CDR1 is SGHVS and CDR2 is FQNEAQ in the germline V gene. Trimming cost V 6 bases and J 2 bases; bases outside gene matches: 8. CDR3 amino acids: CASRESRLAAYNEQFF. The CDR3 DNA follows: TGTGCCAGCAGGGAGTCTAGACTAGCGGCCTACAATGAGCAGTTCTTC.

The chain recombines TRBV5-8 with TRBJ2-5; 7 nucleotides match TRBD1. Germline CDR1 SGHTS, CDR2 YDEGEE. V trimming: 0 bases; J trimming: 5 bases; junction bases outside the gene matches: 7. CDR3 size: 15 residues. CDR3 DNA sequence: TGTGCCAGCAGCTTGGGACAGGGTGGTATGGAGACCCAGTACTTC. Translating it yields CASSLGQGGMETQYF.

The chain has TRBV15 and TRBJ2-7; perhaps TRBD2 as D (5 bases). Germline lookup yields CDR1 LNHNV and CDR2 YYDKDF (reference sequence). The CDR3 consists of 15 residues. The V and J ends lost 2 bases and 0 bases respectively, with 11 bases between them. For the CDR3, the DNA is TGTGCCACCAGCAGACTGCGACGGGACTCCTACGAGCAGTACTTC. Protein product: CATSRLRRDSYEQYF.

The chain joins TRBV7-2 to TRBJ2-6; possibly TRBD1 for D (6 bases). V shed 1 base and J shed 0 bases, with 7 bases lying between them. The CDR3 has 16 amino acids. Per germline, CDR1 SGHTA and CDR2 FQGNSA. CDR3 DNA: TGTGCCAGCAGCTTAGTAGGGGGCTCTGGGGCCAACGTCCTGACTTTC. The encoded protein is CASSLVGGSGANVLTF.

The J gene is TRBJ1-2, the V gene TRBV28, with D hard to call. Germline V lookup: CDR1 MDHEN, CDR2 SYDVKM. This CDR3 is 13 amino acids long. Trimming stripped 1 base from V and 0 bases from J, with 3 bases between. The CDR3, as DNA: TGTGCCAGCAGTTTATCGGCTAACTATGGCTACACCTTC. It specifies CASSLSANYGYTF.

V usage is TRBV29-1 and J usage is TRBJ2-7, with 13 bases fitting TRBD2. V lost 4 bases and J lost 2; bases outside the gene matches: 5. The CDR3 has 15 amino acids. Per the germline V gene, CDR1 is SQVTM and CDR2 is ANQGSEA. The CDR3 loop reads CSVAGTSGKTYEQYF. In nucleotides, the CDR3 is TGCAGCGTTGCCGGGACTAGCGGGAAGACCTACGAGCAGTACTTC.

The V and J genes are TRBV2 and TRBJ2-5, with D perhaps TRBD2 (6 bases). Trimming removed 1 base at V and 5 bases at J, with 17 bases between. This CDR3 region has 16 residues. Germline V lookup: CDR1 SNHLY, CDR2 FYNNEI. The CDR3 region has the DNA TGTGCCAGCAGTGAAGTTGGAGGGGCCGGGTGGGAGACCCAGTACTTC. It yields the protein CASSEVGGAGWETQYF.

The V and J genes are TRBV9 and TRBJ2-5; D gene unclear. Trimming removed 0 bases at V and 1 base at J, with 10 bases between. The CDR3 spans 15 residues. CDR1 is SGDLS and CDR2 is YYNGEE in the germline V gene. The CDR3 coding sequence is TGTGCCAGCAGCGTAGCTGGAGCGCCCCAAGAGACCCAGTACTTC. This sequence encodes CASSVAGAPQETQYF.

V gene TRBV11-1 combines with J gene TRBJ2-1; a possible D gene is TRBD2 (5 bases). Germline CDR1 SGHAT, CDR2 FQDESV (reference sequence). This CDR3 spans 15 amino acids. The V gene lost 0 bases and the J gene lost 7 bases, with 13 bases spanning the gap. In nucleotides, the CDR3 is TGTGCCAGCAGCTTAGCTGAGCAAAGCGGAAATGAGCAGTTCTTC. This sequence encodes CASSLAEQSGNEQFF.